The 32 T cell receptor beta chains given below trace back to one sample, sequenced in a study of blood T cell repertoires in COVID-19. Clones were read by immunoSEQ multiplex PCR, and TCRdb kept only the in-frame ones, dropping some. The sample records a few hundred thousand clones, 87% being singletons. The sample taken for sequencing was peripheral blood. These receptors all come from a woman younger than 30 who had recovered from COVID-19.

This chain's CDR3 is CASSLGDRYNSPLHF. DNA of the CDR3: TGTGCCAGCAGTTTAGGGGACAGGTATAATTCACCCCTCCACTTT. V gene TRBV28 combines with J gene TRBJ1-6; 8 positions agree with TRBD1. The CDR3 sequence is 15 residues long. From germline, CDR1 is MDHEN and CDR2 SYDVKM. J lost 4 bases, V lost 2 bases, and 1 base had no gene match.

The chain links TRBV4-2 to TRBJ2-1; 10 bases map to TRBD1. The CDR3 runs to 15 residues. Germline CDR1 is LGHNA and CDR2 is YNFKEQ. V lost 3 bases, J lost 5 bases, and 4 bases stayed unmatched. CDR3 sequence: CASSQEGTGDNEQFF. CDR3 bases: TGTGCCAGCAGCCAGGAGGGGACAGGGGACAATGAGCAGTTCTTC.

The chain uses TRBV5-5 and TRBJ1-5; 10 bases map to TRBD1. This CDR3 is 16 amino acids long. The germline gives CDR1 SGHKS, CDR2 YYEKEE (reference sequence). Losses at the gene ends were 3 bases for V and 3 bases for J; bases not matched to a gene: 6. CDR3 sequence reads: CASSWGGQGINQPQHF. CDR3 DNA sequence: TGTGCCAGCAGCTGGGGGGGACAGGGGATCAATCAGCCCCAGCATTTT. Together with reference TRBV5-5 and TRBJ1-5, the CDR3 gives the full variable domain: DAGVTQSPTHLIKTRGQQVTLRCSPISGHKSVSWYQQVLGQGPQFIFQYYEKEERGRGNFPDRFSARQFPNYSSELNVNALLLGDSALYLCASSWGGQGINQPQHFGDGTRLSIL.

CDR3 coding DNA: TGCGCCAGCAGCCCAGTCAGCGGGAGGAACACCGGGGAGCTGTTTTTT. Residues: CASSPVSGRNTGELFF. This chain uses TRBV4-3 with TRBJ2-2; 8 bases match TRBD2. V shed 4 bases and J 1 base; nucleotides not matched to a gene: 5. CDR1 and CDR2 (germline): LGHNA, YSLEER. The CDR3 sequence is 16 residues long.

This clone was counted a few times. This chain connects TRBV9 to TRBJ2-5; TRBD1 aligns across 7 bases. The germline gives CDR1 SGDLS, CDR2 YYNGEE. The CDR3 length is 15 residues. The V segment lost 2 bases and the J segment 2 bases; nucleotides outside the gene matches: 6. CDR3 loop: CASSVAGGWQETQYF. As DNA, the CDR3 is TGTGCCAGCAGCGTTGCAGGGGGATGGCAAGAGACCCAGTACTTC.

The chain has TRBV7-8 and TRBJ2-1; D may be TRBD1 (6 bases). Germline assignment: CDR1 SGHVS and CDR2 FQNEAQ. The CDR3 extends over 15 amino acids. Trimming took 6 bases from V and 0 from J, leaving 12 bases between them. CDR3 sequence: CASSANRDSYNEQFF. The CDR3 DNA is TGTGCCAGCAGTGCAAACAGGGACTCCTACAATGAGCAGTTCTTC. The full variable domain, completed using reference TRBV7-8 and TRBJ2-1, is GAGVSQSPRYKVAKRGQDVALRCDPISGHVSLFWYQQALGQGPEFLTYFQNEAQLDKSGLPSDRFFAERPEGSVSTLKIQRTQQEDSAVYLCASSANRDSYNEQFFGPGTRLTVL.

The CDR3 nucleotides are TGTGCCAGCAGCTTAGCCTCTAGCGGGAGAGGCTGGGAGACCCAGTACTTC. This sequence encodes CASSLASSGRGWETQYF. The V call is TRBV7-2, the J call TRBJ2-5, with TRBD2 matching over 10 bases. Germline lookup yields CDR1 SGHTA and CDR2 FQGNSA. V shed 0 bases, J shed 5 bases, and the junction held 9 bases outside the gene matches. The CDR3 loop spans 17 amino acids.

The rearrangement uses TRBV15 and TRBJ2-6; perhaps TRBD1 as D (5 bases). CDR1 is LNHNV, CDR2 YYDKDF, per germline (reference sequence). Trimming pared 10 bases from V and 4 bases from J, leaving 8 bases between. The CDR3 is made up of 12 amino acids. The CDR3 protein is CANRRGANVLTF. The CDR3 DNA sequence: TGTGCCAACAGGCGAGGGGCCAACGTCCTGACTTTC.

The gene calls are TRBV5-4 and TRBJ2-3; TRBD2 matches 7 bases. CDR3 length: 17 residues. V shed 0 bases, J shed 1 base, and the junction held 8 bases outside the gene matches. In germline, CDR1 is SGHNT, CDR2 YYREEE (reference sequence). The CDR3 loop is CASSLVSTSGGTDTQYF. In nucleotides, the CDR3 is TGTGCCAGCAGCTTGGTTAGTACGAGCGGGGGCACAGATACGCAGTATTTT.

The CDR3 spells CASGRLAGGIEQYF. Here the CDR3 DNA reads TGTGCCAGCGGCAGACTAGCGGGAGGTATCGAGCAGTACTTC. This chain links TRBV7-9 with TRBJ2-7, with 13 positions matching TRBD2. Germline V gene data show CDR1 as SEHNR and CDR2 as FQNEAQ (reference sequence). V shed 8 bases and J 6 bases; nucleotides not matched to a gene: 7. This CDR3 spans 14 amino acids.

The chain combines TRBV5-4 with TRBJ2-5, with 7 nucleotides matching TRBD1. The CDR3 consists of 14 residues. Germline V gene sequence: CDR1 SGHNT, CDR2 YYREEE (reference sequence). The V and J ends lost 4 bases and 1 base, in that order; junction bases with no gene match: 4. The CDR3 region is CASSQGTVQETQYF. The CDR3 DNA is TGTGCCAGCAGCCAAGGGACAGTCCAAGAGACCCAGTACTTC.

The rearrangement joins TRBV9 to TRBJ2-5; 13 bases fit TRBD2. Germline CDR1 is SGDLS and CDR2 is YYNGEE. With 2 bases clipped from V and 1 base from J, the junction kept 2 bases outside the gene matches. The CDR3 spans 16 residues. The CDR3 coding sequence is TGTGCCAGCAGCGTCGGGACTAGCGGGATCCAAGAGACCCAGTACTTC. Translated: CASSVGTSGIQETQYF.

The chain carries TRBV7-3 and TRBJ1-2; possible D gene TRBD1, 6 bases. V lost 5 bases, J lost 10 bases, and 17 bases lay in between. From germline, CDR1 is SGHTA and CDR2 FQGTGA. The CDR3 contains 13 residues. The CDR3: CASSPTVPGDYTF. As DNA, the CDR3 is TGTGCCAGCAGCCCTACGGTTCCAGGGGACTACACCTTC.

The chain is built from TRBV19 and TRBJ1-3; a possible D gene is TRBD1 (5 bases). Germline CDR1 and CDR2: LNHDA and SQIVND (reference sequence). The germline V and J ends were trimmed by 6 bases and 3 bases, with 15 bases remaining between them. This CDR3 has 15 amino acids. CDR3 sequence reads: CASSTTRQIGNTIYF. DNA of the CDR3: TGTGCCAGTAGCACCACCCGACAGATTGGAAACACCATATATTTT. Variable domain in full (rest from reference TRBV19 and TRBJ1-3): DGGITQSPKYLFRKEGQNVTLSCEQNLNHDAMYWYRQDPGQGLRLIYYSQIVNDFQKGDIAEGYSVSREKKESFPLTVTSAQKNPTAFYLCASSTTRQIGNTIYFGEGSWLTVV.

The chain joins TRBV2 to TRBJ2-7; 7 bases are shared with TRBD1. V shed 7 bases and J 3 bases; nucleotides not matched to a gene: 0. This CDR3 is built from 11 residues. Germline V gene data show CDR1 as SNHLY and CDR2 as FYNNEI. The CDR3 DNA reads TGTGCCAGCACAGGGGGCTACGAGCAGTACTTC. This encodes CASTGGYEQYF.

V usage is TRBV2 and J usage is TRBJ1-5; the D is unclear. The germline gives CDR1 SNHLY, CDR2 FYNNEI. The CDR3 is 12 residues long. The V and J ends lost 3 bases and 8 bases respectively, with 8 bases between them. The CDR3 region has the DNA TGTGCCAGCAGTGACGAGGGAAAGCCCCAGCATTTT. Encoded protein: CASSDEGKPQHF. The variable domain in full, with the rest retrieved from reference TRBV2 and TRBJ1-5, is EPEVTQTPSHQVTQMGQEVILRCVPISNHLYFYWYRQILGQKVEFLVSFYNNEISEKSEIFDDQFSVERPDGSNFTLKIRSTKLEDSAMYFCASSDEGKPQHFGDGTRLSIL.

This clone was picked up a small number of times. The J gene is TRBJ2-1, the V gene TRBV4-2, with 11 bases that match TRBD2. The junction had 11 bases not matched to a gene; V was cut back by 7 bases and J by 6 bases. The CDR3 length is 16 residues. The germline V gene has CDR1 LGHNA and CDR2 YNFKEQ. The CDR3 DNA sequence: TGTGCCAGCACCGAGCAGAATAGCGGGAGGGGCAATGAGCAGTTCTTC. Translation: CASTEQNSGRGNEQFF.

The chain combines TRBV20-1 with TRBJ1-1; D not certain. Germline V gives CDR1 DFQATT, CDR2 SNEGSKA (reference sequence). CDR3 length equals 13 residues. V gave up 3 bases and J gave up 1 base, with 9 bases separating them. CDR3 in amino acids: CSASILPNTEAFF. CDR3 coding DNA: TGCAGTGCTAGTATACTCCCGAACACTGAAGCTTTCTTT.

V gene TRBV6-5 combines with J gene TRBJ1-1; 7 bases map to TRBD1. The CDR3 has 15 amino acids. V was clipped by 2 bases and J by 2 bases; unmatched bases: 5. CDR1 MNHEY and CDR2 SVGAGI come from the germline V gene. CDR3 sequence (DNA): TGTGCCAGCAGTTACACCACAGGGGTCAACACTGAAGCTTTCTTT. This codes for CASSYTTGVNTEAFF.

The chain employs TRBV2 and TRBJ2-3, with D possibly being TRBD2 (6 bases). Trimming left V 6 bases short and J 3 bases short, with 16 bases between. CDR1 is SNHLY and CDR2 is FYNNEI in the germline V gene. This CDR3 is built from 15 residues. The CDR3 protein is CASRLGGLGTDTQYF. CDR3 coding DNA: TGTGCCAGCAGACTAGGAGGGCTTGGGACAGATACGCAGTATTTT.

This sequence joins TRBV5-1 and TRBJ1-2; no firm D call. Germline loops: CDR1 SGHRS, CDR2 YFSETQ. The CDR3 consists of 14 residues. V gave up 6 bases and J gave up 4 bases, with 16 bases separating them. The CDR3: CASTATVGGYGYTF. CDR3 bases: TGCGCCAGCACCGCAACAGTGGGAGGCTATGGCTACACCTTC. The complete variable domain, with remaining parts taken from reference TRBV5-1 and TRBJ1-2, reads KAGVTQTPRYLIKTRGQQVTLSCSPISGHRSVSWYQQTPGQGLQFLFEYFSETQRNKGNFPGRFSGRQFSNSRSEMNVSTLELGDSALYLCASTATVGGYGYTFGSGTRLTVV.

The CDR3 spells CASSVGYSPSTDTQYF. CDR3 coding DNA: TGTGCCAGCAGCGTAGGTTACTCACCTAGCACAGATACGCAGTATTTT. J is TRBJ2-3 and V is TRBV9; no clear D. Trimming removed 0 bases at V and 0 bases at J, with 11 bases between. The CDR3 sequence is 16 residues long. The germline V gene has CDR1 SGDLS and CDR2 YYNGEE.

The rearrangement uses TRBV18 and TRBJ1-3, with 8 bases matching TRBD1. There are 15 residues in the CDR3. V trimming: 3 bases; J trimming: 7 bases; junction bases outside the gene matches: 8. Per the germline V gene, CDR1 is KGHSH and CDR2 is LQKENI. The DNA for the CDR3 is TGTGCCAGCTCACCCACGACAGGGGCCCTTAACACCATATATTTT. This encodes CASSPTTGALNTIYF.

The genes are TRBV30 and TRBJ1-4; unclear D gene. Germline V gene lookup returns CDR1 GTSNPN and CDR2 SVGIG (reference sequence). The V end was cut by 0 bases, the J end by 3 bases, with 20 bases between. The CDR3 runs 18 residues. CDR3 DNA sequence: TGTGCCTGGAGTGTTCTCTCCGCCTGGAGCAACGCTAATGAAAAACTGTTTTTT. Translation: CAWSVLSAWSNANEKLFF.

The J gene is TRBJ1-2, the V gene TRBV7-9; D is uncertain. The CDR3 runs to 15 residues. CDR1 and CDR2 from the germline V gene are SEHNR and FQNEAQ (reference sequence). Trimming shortened V by 2 bases and J by 3 bases, and 13 bases separated the two germline ends. CDR3 region: CASSLSDELHYGYTF. CDR3 coding DNA: TGTGCCAGCAGCTTAAGTGATGAACTCCACTATGGCTACACCTTC.

This chain connects TRBV9 to TRBJ2-3; D perhaps matches TRBD2 (6 bases). Germline lookup yields CDR1 SGDLS and CDR2 YYNGEE. V was pared by 8 bases and J by 3 bases, with 7 bases between. The CDR3 is made up of 11 amino acids. CDR3 in DNA: TGTGCCAGTGCGGGGACAGATACGCAGTATTTT. Translated: CASAGTDTQYF.

This chain connects TRBV5-5 to TRBJ2-2; possibly TRBD2 for D (5 bases). This CDR3 is 14 amino acids long. Trimming took off 1 base at V and 1 base at J, with 5 bases between the two ends. Germline-derived CDR1 and CDR2 are SGHKS and YYEKEE (reference sequence). The CDR3 DNA is TGTGCCAGCAGCTTGCGGGAGAACACCGGGGAGCTGTTTTTT. It yields the protein CASSLRENTGELFF.

The chain uses TRBV5-1 and TRBJ2-7, with 9 bases that match TRBD2. After removal of 3 bases from V and 1 base from J, the junction contained 5 bases not matched to a gene. The CDR3 loop spans 15 amino acids. Germline V gene data show CDR1 as SGHRS and CDR2 as YFSETQ. The CDR3 region has the DNA TGCGCCAGCAGCTCCTTAGCGGGAGCGTCCTACGAGCAGTACTTC. The encoded protein is CASSSLAGASYEQYF.

V is TRBV11-3 and J is TRBJ2-7; D gene unclear. In germline, CDR1 is SGHNT, CDR2 YENEEA. The CDR3 spans 14 residues. Trimming removed 8 bases at V and 0 bases at J, with 14 bases between. The CDR3 DNA is TGTGCCAGCGGTCCTTCTGGCCACTCCTACGAGCAGTACTTC. It translates to CASGPSGHSYEQYF.

The chain has TRBV6-4 and TRBJ2-3; no firm D call. Germline V gives CDR1 MRHNA, CDR2 SNTAGT. The V end was cut by 0 bases, the J end by 2 bases, with 18 bases between. CDR3 length: 18 residues. The CDR3 here is CASSDSNIVSRPTDTQYF. The CDR3 DNA is TGTGCCAGCAGTGACTCGAATATTGTCTCGCGTCCCACAGATACGCAGTATTTT.

This chain connects TRBV1 to TRBJ2-7; the table's D call, TRBD2, has no DNA check behind it. TRBV1 is designated a pseudogene. The CDR3 runs 16 residues. CDR3 DNA: TGCACCAGCAGCCAAGAGTTCGAGACTAACTCCTACGAGCAGTACTTC. Encoded protein: CTSSQEFETNSYEQYF.

The gene calls are TRBV10-3 and TRBJ2-7, with TRBD2 matching 7 bases. Germline V gives CDR1 ENHRY, CDR2 SYGVKD. This CDR3 region has 13 residues. The junction had 5 bases not matched to a gene; V was cut back by 6 bases and J by 3 bases. The DNA for the CDR3 is TGTGCCATCAGGGCGGCTAGCGGCTACGAGCAGTACTTC. Translation: CAIRAASGYEQYF.